This entry concerns a single T cell receptor (beta chain). With 5 bases removed from V and 4 bases from J, the gap between germline ends came to 11 bases. The germline V gene encodes CDR1 SEHNR and CDR2 FQNEAQ (reference sequence). The CDR3 covers 13 residues. The data stem from a study of patients and donors after allogeneic stem cell transplantation. MiXCR was run by TCRdb on the RT-PCR reads, yielding one entry per CDR3 protein. The sample records about 110,000 distinct CDR3 sequences, approximately 40% being singletons. This receptor was identified in a human donor who was either an allogeneic HSCT recipient or a stem cell or donor lymphocyte infusion donor (not recorded which). It is not recorded whose cells these are; they may come from a transplant donor. The sequenced material came from blood, either unsorted or a sorted T cell fraction (not recorded which). The chain is built from TRBV7-9 and TRBJ2-5; possibly TRBD2 for D (6 bases). CDR3 in DNA: TGTGCCAGCAGCCCGAGAGCGGGAGAGACCCAGTACTTC. It is translated as CASSPRAGETQYF.